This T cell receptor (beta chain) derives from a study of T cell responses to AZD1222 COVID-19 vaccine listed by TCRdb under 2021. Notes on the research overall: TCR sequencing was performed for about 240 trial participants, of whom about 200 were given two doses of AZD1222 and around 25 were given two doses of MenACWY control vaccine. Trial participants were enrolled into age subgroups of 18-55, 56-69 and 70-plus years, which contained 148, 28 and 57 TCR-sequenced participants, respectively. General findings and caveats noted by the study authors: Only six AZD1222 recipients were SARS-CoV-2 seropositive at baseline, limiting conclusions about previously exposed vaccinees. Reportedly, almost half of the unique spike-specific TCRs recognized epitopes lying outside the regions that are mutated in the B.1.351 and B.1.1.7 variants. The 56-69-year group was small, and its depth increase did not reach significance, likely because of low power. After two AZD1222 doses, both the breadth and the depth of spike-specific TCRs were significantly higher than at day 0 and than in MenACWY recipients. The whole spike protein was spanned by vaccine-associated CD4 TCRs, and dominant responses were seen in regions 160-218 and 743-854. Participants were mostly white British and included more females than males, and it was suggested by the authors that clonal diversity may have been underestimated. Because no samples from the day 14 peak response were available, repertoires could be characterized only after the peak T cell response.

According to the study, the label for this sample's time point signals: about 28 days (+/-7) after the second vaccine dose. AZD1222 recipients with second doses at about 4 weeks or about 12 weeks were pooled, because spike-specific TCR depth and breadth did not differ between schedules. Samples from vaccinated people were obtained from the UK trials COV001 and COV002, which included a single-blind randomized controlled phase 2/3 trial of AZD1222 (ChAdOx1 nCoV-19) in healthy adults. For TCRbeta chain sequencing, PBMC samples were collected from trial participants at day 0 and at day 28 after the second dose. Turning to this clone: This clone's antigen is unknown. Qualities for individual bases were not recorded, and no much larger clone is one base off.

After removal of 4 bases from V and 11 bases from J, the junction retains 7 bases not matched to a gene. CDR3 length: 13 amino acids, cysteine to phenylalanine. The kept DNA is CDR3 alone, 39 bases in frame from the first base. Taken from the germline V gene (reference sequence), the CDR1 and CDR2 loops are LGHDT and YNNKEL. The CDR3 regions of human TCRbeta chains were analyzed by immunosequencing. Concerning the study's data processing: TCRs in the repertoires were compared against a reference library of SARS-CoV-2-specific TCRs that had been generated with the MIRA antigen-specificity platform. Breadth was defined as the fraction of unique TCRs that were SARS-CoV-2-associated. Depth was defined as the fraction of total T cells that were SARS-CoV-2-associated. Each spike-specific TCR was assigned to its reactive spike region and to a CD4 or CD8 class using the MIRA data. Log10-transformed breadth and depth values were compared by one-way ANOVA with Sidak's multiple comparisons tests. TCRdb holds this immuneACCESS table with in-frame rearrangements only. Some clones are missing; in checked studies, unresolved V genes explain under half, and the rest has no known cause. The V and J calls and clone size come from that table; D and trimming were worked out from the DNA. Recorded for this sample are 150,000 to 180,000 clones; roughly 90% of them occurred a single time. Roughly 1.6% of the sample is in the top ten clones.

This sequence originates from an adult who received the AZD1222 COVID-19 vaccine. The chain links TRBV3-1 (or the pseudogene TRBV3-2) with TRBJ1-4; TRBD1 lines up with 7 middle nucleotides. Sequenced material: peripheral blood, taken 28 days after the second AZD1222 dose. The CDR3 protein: CASSRDRVEKLFF. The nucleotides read TGTGCCAGCAGCCGTGACAGGGTTGAGAAACTGTTTTTT.